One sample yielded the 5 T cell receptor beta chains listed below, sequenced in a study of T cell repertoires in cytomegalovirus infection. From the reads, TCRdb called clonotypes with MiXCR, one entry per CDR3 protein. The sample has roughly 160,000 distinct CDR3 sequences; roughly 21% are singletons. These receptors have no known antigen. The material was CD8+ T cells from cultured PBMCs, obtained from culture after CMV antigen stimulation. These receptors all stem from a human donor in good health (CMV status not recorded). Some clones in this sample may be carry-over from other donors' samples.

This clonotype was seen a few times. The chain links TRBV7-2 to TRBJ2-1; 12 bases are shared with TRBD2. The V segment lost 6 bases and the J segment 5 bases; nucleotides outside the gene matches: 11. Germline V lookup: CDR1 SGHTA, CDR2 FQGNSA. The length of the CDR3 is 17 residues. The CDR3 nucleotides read TGTGCCAGCAGAATGACTCCTAGCGGGGGGGTCAACAATGAGCAGTTCTTC. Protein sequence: CASRMTPSGGVNNEQFF.

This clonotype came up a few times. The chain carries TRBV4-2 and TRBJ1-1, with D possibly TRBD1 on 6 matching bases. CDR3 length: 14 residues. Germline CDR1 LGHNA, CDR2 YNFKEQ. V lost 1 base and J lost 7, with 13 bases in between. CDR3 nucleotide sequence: TGTGCCAGCAGCCAAGTTGGGTTCAGGGGTGAAGCTTTCTTT. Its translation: CASSQVGFRGEAFF.

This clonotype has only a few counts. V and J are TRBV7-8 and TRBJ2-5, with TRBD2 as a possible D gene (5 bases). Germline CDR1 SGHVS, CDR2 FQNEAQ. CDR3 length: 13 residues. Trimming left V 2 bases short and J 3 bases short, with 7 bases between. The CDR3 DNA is TGTGCCAGCAGCTTAACGGGGAAAGAGACCCAGTACTTC. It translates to CASSLTGKETQYF.

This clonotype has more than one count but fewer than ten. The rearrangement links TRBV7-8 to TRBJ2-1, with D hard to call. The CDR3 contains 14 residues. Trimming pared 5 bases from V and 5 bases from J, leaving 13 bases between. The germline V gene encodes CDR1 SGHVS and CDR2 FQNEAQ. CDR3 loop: CASSGKARNNEQFF. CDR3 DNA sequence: TGTGCCAGCAGCGGGAAAGCGAGAAACAATGAGCAGTTCTTC.

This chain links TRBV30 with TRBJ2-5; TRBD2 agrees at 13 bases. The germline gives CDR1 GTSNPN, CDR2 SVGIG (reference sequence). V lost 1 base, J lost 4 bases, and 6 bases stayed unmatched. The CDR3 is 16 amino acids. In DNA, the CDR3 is TGTGCCTGGAGTGGACCCGGACTAGCGGGGGTAGAGACCCAGTACTTC. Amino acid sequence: CAWSGPGLAGVETQYF.